This T cell receptor beta chain was captured in a study of blood T cell repertoires in COVID-19. Measured with immunoSEQ multiplex PCR; TCRdb has only the in-frame clones, and not every one. The table lists roughly 100,000 clones, around 90% of them singletons, with approximately 2% in the top ten. The CDR3 extends over 13 amino acids. V gave up 4 bases and J gave up 8 bases; unmatched junction bases: 3. Germline V CDR1 and CDR2: SGHTA, FQGNSA. The TCR sequence derives from a middle-aged man with active COVID-19. Sequencing was done on a sample of peripheral blood. This chain connects TRBV7-2 to TRBJ2-1; 9 bases fit TRBD2. CDR3 loop: CASSSSGGHEQFF. The CDR3 nucleotides read TGTGCCAGCAGCTCGAGCGGGGGGCATGAGCAGTTCTTC.